This note documents a single TCR beta chain sequence. Its antigen is not identified. The sample belongs to a study of blood T cells in healthy people across ages. General study points: Across the age range, TCR beta diversity per million T cells fell in a roughly linear way.

Trimming removed 4 bases from V and 5 bases from J, with 14 bases in between. The CDR3 spans 15 residues. Looked up from germline, CDR1 is SGHTA and CDR2 is FQGNSA. Approximately 10 milliliters was the volume of peripheral blood drawn from each donor. Primed by a sample-barcoded 5' primer and a J-beta primer mix, a second PCR proceeded for about 6 to 11 cycles. A single record per CDR3 protein comes from TCRdb applying MiXCR to the 5' RACE reads. The sample holds hundreds of thousands of distinct CDR3 sequences, around 43% seen once. Sequencing used blood. The TCR was taken from a man older than 75 in good health. V and J are TRBV7-2 and TRBJ1-4; D is possibly TRBD1 (6 bases). CDR3 in amino acids: CASSSQRGRNEKLFF. Written as DNA, the CDR3 is TGTGCCAGCAGCTCTCAACGGGGGCGAAATGAAAAACTGTTTTTT.